This is a list of T cell receptor beta chains from one sample in a study of cytomegalovirus exposure and HLA in healthy donors. The repertoire was sequenced with immunoSEQ multiplex PCR; TCRdb's copy has only in-frame clones and lacks some. The sample lists about 150,000 clones, around 10% seen once, with 1.5% to 2% in the top ten. The source material was PBMCs. The source of these receptors is a male donor in good health and CMV-seronegative. The conserved cysteine and the conserved F or W are not part of the CDR3 here. The order of the fields is V gene, J gene, CDR3 protein.

V: TRBV7-3; J: TRBJ2-2; CDR3: ASSAGSNTGELF
V: TRBV28; J: TRBJ1-2; CDR3: ASSSAATGSYGYT
V: TRBV16; J: TRBJ2-5; CDR3: ASSRRQAFQETQY
V: TRBV4-3; J: TRBJ2-2; CDR3: ATRKDRDTGELF
V: TRBV28; J: TRBJ1-5; CDR3: ASRVRNQPQH
V: TRBV13; J: TRBJ2-3; CDR3: ASSQQRGGLRTDTQY
V: TRBV19; J: TRBJ1-1; CDR3: ASSTGGLGEDTEAF
V: TRBV5-4; J: TRBJ1-2; CDR3: ASSRTGANYGYT
V: TRBV28; J: TRBJ1-5; CDR3: ASSLTVLNQPQH
V: TRBV11-2; J: TRBJ2-7; CDR3: ASSLSKGGYEQY
V: TRBV28; J: TRBJ1-1; CDR3: ASSLGTGLNTEAF
V: TRBV4-3; J: TRBJ1-5; CDR3: ASSQDSGRWSNQPQH
V: TRBV7-2; J: TRBJ1-1; CDR3: ASHHPGAGHEAF
V: TRBV15; J: TRBJ2-7; CDR3: ATSRDGADTYEQY
V: TRBV19; J: TRBJ1-1; CDR3: ASSTEQGARNTEAF
V: TRBV25-1; J: TRBJ1-3; CDR3: ASSTTGGYGGNTIY
V: TRBV4-1; J: TRBJ2-2; CDR3: ASSWDRGNTGELF
V: TRBV5-1; J: TRBJ2-6; CDR3: ASSWDRLSGANVLT
V: TRBV4-1; J: TRBJ1-4; CDR3: ASSLVRGNNEKLF
V: TRBV29-1; J: TRBJ2-3; CDR3: SVEDLHRRDTQY
V: TRBV29-1; J: TRBJ2-1; CDR3: SVEEPQDEQF
V: TRBV7-3; J: TRBJ2-2; CDR3: ASSLGGQGNTGELF
V: TRBV4-3; J: TRBJ1-2; CDR3: ASSQDGTGTTNYGYT
V: TRBV5-6; J: TRBJ1-2; CDR3: ASSLDRGMYGYT
V: TRBV15; J: TRBJ2-1; CDR3: ATSRESLAFSYNEQF
V: TRBV19; J: TRBJ2-4; CDR3: ASSGTSGPPGNIQY
V: TRBV29-1; J: TRBJ1-3; CDR3: SVWTGYSGNTIY
V: TRBV18; J: TRBJ1-5; CDR3: ASSPGGSNQPQH
V: TRBV30; J: TRBJ2-7; CDR3: AWSVRGVAAYEQY
V: TRBV5-6; J: TRBJ2-7; CDR3: ASSLQGLSYEQY
V: TRBV11-2; J: TRBJ1-1; CDR3: ASRLGGVDTEAF
V: TRBV2; J: TRBJ2-1; CDR3: ASSEGENEQF
V: TRBV29-1; J: .; CDR3: SVERGDEQY
V: TRBV18; J: TRBJ2-6; CDR3: ASSPPNLRTVGGGANVLT
V: TRBV7-8; J: TRBJ1-1; CDR3: ASSNTGATTEAF
V: TRBV5-1; J: TRBJ2-7; CDR3: ASSLANQASGDEQY
V: TRBV5-1; J: TRBJ2-2; CDR3: ASSLPAQGASTFGELF
V: TRBV7-9; J: TRBJ1-5; CDR3: AVGTERSNQPQH
V: TRBV11-1; J: TRBJ2-7; CDR3: ASSHDRDEQY
V: TRBV6-1; J: TRBJ1-1; CDR3: ASSEGTRNTEAF
V: TRBV9; J: TRBJ2-1; CDR3: ASSAGQGYNEQF
V: TRBV5-6; J: TRBJ2-1; CDR3: ASSLVTSSHAEQF
V: TRBV4-1; J: TRBJ1-3; CDR3: ASSPGVYSGNTIY
V: TRBV4-1; J: TRBJ2-1; CDR3: ASSRMTSRGENEQF
V: TRBV7-6; J: TRBJ2-7; CDR3: ASSLYSRQPIYEQY
V: TRBV27; J: TRBJ2-1; CDR3: ASSFRATQF
V: TRBV19; J: TRBJ1-5; CDR3: ASNGRVGVSNQPQH
V: TRBV15; J: TRBJ2-5; CDR3: ATSRDRQGRETQY
V: TRBV5-1; J: TRBJ2-2; CDR3: ASSSGLFDTGELF
V: TRBV19; J: TRBJ2-7; CDR3: ASSIVRATGYEQY
V: TRBV5-1; J: TRBJ2-1; CDR3: ASSLPSGPRGDEQF
V: TRBV29-1; J: TRBJ2-1; CDR3: SVWRDRSPNEQF
V: TRBV4-2; J: TRBJ1-5; CDR3: ASSLRTGSTPYSNQPQH
V: TRBV4-3; J: TRBJ1-5; CDR3: ASSQDFWRQGSRNQPQH
V: TRBV27; J: TRBJ2-5; CDR3: ASSLGAGGQETQY
V: TRBV7-8; J: TRBJ2-1; CDR3: ASSFLTGGYNEQF
V: TRBV4-1; J: TRBJ2-7; CDR3: ASSQVELLAGEQY
V: TRBV6-1; J: TRBJ2-3; CDR3: ASSDAGGYSGAQY
V: TRBV5-4; J: TRBJ2-1; CDR3: ASSLFEEQF
V: TRBV28; J: TRBJ2-7; CDR3: ASSFVGTGASYEQY